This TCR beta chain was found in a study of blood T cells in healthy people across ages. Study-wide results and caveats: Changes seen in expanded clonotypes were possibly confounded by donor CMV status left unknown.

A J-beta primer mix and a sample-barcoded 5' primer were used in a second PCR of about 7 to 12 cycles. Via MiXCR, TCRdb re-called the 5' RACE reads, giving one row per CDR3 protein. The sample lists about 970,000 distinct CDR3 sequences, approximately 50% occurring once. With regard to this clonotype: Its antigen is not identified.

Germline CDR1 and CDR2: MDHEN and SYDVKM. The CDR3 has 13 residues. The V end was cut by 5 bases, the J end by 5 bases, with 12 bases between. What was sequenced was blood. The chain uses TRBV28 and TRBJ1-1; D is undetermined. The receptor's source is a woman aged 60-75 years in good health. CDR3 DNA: TGTGCCAGCAGTGCACCGCAAGGGACTGAAGCTTTCTTT. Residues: CASSAPQGTEAFF.